These 15 T cell receptor beta chains originate from one sample sequenced in a study of T cell repertoires in cytomegalovirus infection (dated by TCRdb to about 2019). The sample was run on an Illumina HiSeq 1500. TCRdb applied fastp at Q25 and MiXCR to the public reads, then kept only in-frame beta chains. Each entry merges the rows of one CDR3 protein and shows their most common DNA and genes. The sample has about 180,000 distinct CDR3 sequences on record, approximately 15% of them singletons. Clones ranked in the top ten supply 25% to 30% of the sample. Sequenced material: PBMCs. These receptors originate from a human donor in good health (CMV status not recorded). Some clones in this sample may be carry-over from other donors' samples.

The chain combines TRBV4-3 with TRBJ2-1; 7 bases line up with TRBD2. Germline V gene data show CDR1 as LGHNA and CDR2 as YSLEER. The CDR3 extends over 15 amino acids. The trim removed 3 bases at V and 9 bases at J, leaving 11 bases unmatched. The CDR3 is CASSQWASGGSEQFF. The CDR3 DNA follows: TGCGCCAGCAGCCAGTGGGCTAGCGGAGGGAGTGAGCAGTTCTTC.

This clonotype was recorded many times. The chain uses TRBV7-2 and TRBJ1-5; 10 bases match TRBD1. The length of the CDR3 is 17 residues. Germline V gene sequence: CDR1 SGHTA, CDR2 FQGNSA. V lost 4 bases, J lost 2 bases, and 8 bases stayed unmatched. The CDR3 DNA follows: TGTGCCAGCAGCTCACCCTCCGGGACAGGGGGCAATCAGCCCCAGCATTTT. This codes for CASSSPSGTGGNQPQHF.

V and J are TRBV7-8 and TRBJ1-4, with D hard to call. V was trimmed by 2 bases and J by 0 bases, leaving 7 bases between them. The CDR3 totals 15 residues. The V gene's germline CDR1 is SGHVS and CDR2 FQNEAQ. DNA of the CDR3: TGTGCCAGCAGCTTACGGAATCCAACTAATGAAAAACTGTTTTTT. It translates to CASSLRNPTNEKLFF.

In this sample, this clonotype turned up many times. V gene TRBV7-2 combines with J gene TRBJ1-1; perhaps TRBD1 as D (5 bases). V was pared by 2 bases and J by 3 bases, with 10 bases between. CDR1 and CDR2 from the germline V gene are SGHTA and FQGNSA. The CDR3 loop spans 14 amino acids. As DNA, the CDR3 is TGTGCCAGCAGCTTATTCGGGGGTGACACTGAAGCTTTCTTT. This translates into CASSLFGGDTEAFF.

The chain combines TRBV6-2 or TRBV6-3 with TRBJ2-7, with D perhaps TRBD1 or TRBD2 (5 bases each). Deletions cut 0 bases from V and 4 bases from J, with 13 bases between. Germline V CDR1 and CDR2: MNHEY, SVGEGT. CDR3 size: 15 residues. CDR3 nucleotide sequence: TGTGCCAGCAGTTACTCCGGGGCCTACAGATACGAGCAGTACTTC. Its protein is CASSYSGAYRYEQYF.

This clonotype was seen at least ten times. This chain connects TRBV12-3 or TRBV12-4 to TRBJ1-5, with a tentative D call TRBD1 (5 bases). Trimming cost V 6 bases and J 1 base, with 10 bases left between them. The CDR3 is 14 residues long. For the CDR3, the DNA is TGTGCCAGCAGAGGGGAGGGGAGCAATCAGCCCCAGCATTTT. Its protein is CASRGEGSNQPQHF.

This clonotype was seen only a few times. The chain is built from TRBV7-9 and TRBJ1-2, with 9 bases identical to TRBD1. CDR1 is SEHNR and CDR2 is FQNEAQ in the germline V gene (reference sequence). The CDR3 sequence is 15 residues long. The J segment lost 5 bases and the V segment lost 4 bases, leaving 8 bases of the junction unmatched. The CDR3 sequence is CASSSFSTGGYGYTF. CDR3 nucleotides: TGTGCCAGCAGCTCGTTCTCGACAGGGGGTTATGGCTACACCTTC.

The chain uses TRBV6-1 and TRBJ2-3; maybe TRBD1 (6 bases). CDR3 length: 12 residues. Trimming cost V 9 bases and J 5 bases, with 12 bases left between them. CDR1 is MNHNS and CDR2 is SASEGT in the germline V gene. The CDR3 DNA reads TGTGCCAGTGACAGGATTGAAGATACGCAGTATTTT. Its protein product is CASDRIEDTQYF.

This rearrangement joins TRBV7-3 to TRBJ2-1, with a possible D match to TRBD1 (6 bases). CDR3 length equals 18 residues. From germline, CDR1 is SGHTA and CDR2 FQGTGA. Trimming pared 1 base from V and 7 bases from J, leaving 23 bases between. CDR3 bases: TGTGCCAGCAGCTTAAGTGGGGGCGTAGCGACGAATGCAAATGAGCAGTTCTTC. Translating it yields CASSLSGGVATNANEQFF.

This clonotype was found a few times. V is TRBV6-2 or TRBV6-3 and J is TRBJ2-7; D may be TRBD1 (6 bases). Germline CDR1 and CDR2: MNHEY and SVGEGT. The CDR3 loop spans 14 amino acids. Trimming cost V 0 bases and J 2 bases, with 8 bases left between them. The CDR3 loop is CASSYSGQPYEQYF. The CDR3, as DNA: TGTGCCAGCAGTTACTCCGGACAGCCCTACGAGCAGTACTTC.

This clonotype was counted only a few times. V gene TRBV4-1 combines with J gene TRBJ2-1, with TRBD2 identical over 10 bases. The CDR3 is made up of 22 amino acids. V trimming: 1 base; J trimming: 4 bases; junction bases outside the gene matches: 22. CDR1 and CDR2 from the germline V gene are MGHRA and YSYEKL. As DNA, the CDR3 is TGCGCCAGCAGCCAAGGTCCGTTCTTTGTGCAGCGGGAGGGCCATCTATACAATGAGCAGTTCTTC. This encodes CASSQGPFFVQREGHLYNEQFF.

This clonotype came up many times. The chain uses TRBV29-1 and TRBJ2-7, with 9 bases lining up with TRBD1. J was trimmed by 1 base and V by 7 bases; bases with no gene match: 8. This CDR3 is built from 14 residues. Per the germline V gene, CDR1 is SQVTM and CDR2 is ANQGSEA. The CDR3 loop reads CSALDRGRSYEQYF. The CDR3 DNA follows: TGCAGCGCCTTGGACAGGGGCCGTTCCTACGAGCAGTACTTC.

This clonotype was recorded a few times. This chain joins TRBV29-1 and TRBJ2-7; 8 nucleotides align to TRBD1. The CDR3 covers 13 residues. Germline CDR1 reads SQVTM; CDR2 reads ANQGSEA. V shed 6 bases, J shed 3 bases, and the junction held 7 bases outside the gene matches. In DNA, the CDR3 is TGCAGCGTCTCCGACAGGGGAGGCTACGAGCAGTACTTC. It yields the protein CSVSDRGGYEQYF.

This clonotype was seen many times. The chain recombines TRBV15 with TRBJ1-2; 9 nucleotides line up with TRBD1. CDR1 and CDR2 (germline): LNHNV, YYDKDF (reference sequence). Trimming removed 0 bases from V and 5 bases from J; junction bases left unmatched: 7. This CDR3 region has 16 residues. Here the CDR3 reads CATSRDMGDREYGYTF. DNA for the CDR3: TGTGCCACCAGCAGAGATATGGGGGACAGGGAATATGGCTACACCTTC.

This clonotype was detected ten times or more. J is TRBJ2-7 and V is TRBV28; D is ambiguous. V lost 3 bases to trimming and J lost 0 bases, with 15 bases between them. CDR1 and CDR2 from the germline V gene are MDHEN and SYDVKM. This CDR3 has 16 residues. As DNA, the CDR3 is TGTGCCAGCAGTTTCCCCCGAAGCAGAAGCTCCTACGAGCAGTACTTC. The encoded protein is CASSFPRSRSSYEQYF.